This T cell receptor beta chain was sequenced for a study of T cells in women clearing cervical HPV infection. The CDR3 runs to 15 residues. Trimming at V came to 5 bases and at J to 2 bases, leaving 5 bases not matched to a gene. CDR1 LNHDA and CDR2 SQIVND come from the germline V gene (reference sequence). The study, taken as a whole, reports: CIN3+ cases had significantly higher TCR repertoire richness than controls, but evenness did not differ.

With respect to this clone: As yet, its antigen is unknown. From the germline J gene comes the end of the CDR3, since the read stops 3 residues before it.

Sequencing used immunoSEQ multiplex PCR; TCRdb keeps in-frame clones, though not all of them. The sample spans roughly 34,000 clones; the ten largest clones claim about 7.2%. The chain has TRBV19 and TRBJ2-7, with TRBD1 identical over 11 bases. The sequencing input was blood buffy coat. The receptor's source is a woman aged 18 to 75 with a cervical HPV16 infection that either progressed to CIN3+ or cleared (not recorded which). The CDR3 region is CASSRGQGAPYEQYF. CDR3 DNA (partial): TGTGCCAGTAGTCGCGGACAGGGGGCCCCCTACGAG.